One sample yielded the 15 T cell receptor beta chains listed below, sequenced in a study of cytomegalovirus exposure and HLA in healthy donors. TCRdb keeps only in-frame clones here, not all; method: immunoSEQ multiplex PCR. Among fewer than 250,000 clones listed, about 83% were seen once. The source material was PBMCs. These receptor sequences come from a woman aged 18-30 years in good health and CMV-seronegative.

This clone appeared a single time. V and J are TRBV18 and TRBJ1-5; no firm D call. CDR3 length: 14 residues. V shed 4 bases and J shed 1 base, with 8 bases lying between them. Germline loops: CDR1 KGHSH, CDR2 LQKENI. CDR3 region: CASSLTESNQPQHF. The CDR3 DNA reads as TGTGCCAGCTCACTCACAGAGAGCAATCAGCCCCAGCATTTT. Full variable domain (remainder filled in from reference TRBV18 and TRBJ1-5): NAGVMQNPRHLVRRRGQEARLRCSPMKGHSHVYWYRQLPEEGLKFMVYLQKENIIDESGMPKERFSAEFPKEGPSILRIQQVVRGDSAAYFCASSLTESNQPQHFGDGTRLSIL.

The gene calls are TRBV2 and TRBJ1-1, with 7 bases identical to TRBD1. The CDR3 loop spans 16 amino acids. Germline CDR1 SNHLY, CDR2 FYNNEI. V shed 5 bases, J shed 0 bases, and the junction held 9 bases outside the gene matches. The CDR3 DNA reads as TGTGCCAGCAGTCAACAGGGGTCCCGTATGAACACTGAAGCTTTCTTT. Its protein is CASSQQGSRMNTEAFF.

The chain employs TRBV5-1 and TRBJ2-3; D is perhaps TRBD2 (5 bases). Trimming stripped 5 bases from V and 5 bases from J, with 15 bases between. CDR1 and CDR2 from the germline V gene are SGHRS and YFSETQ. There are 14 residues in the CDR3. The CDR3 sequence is CASRLYVEGDTQYF. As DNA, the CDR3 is TGCGCCAGCAGATTATACGTTGAGGGAGATACGCAGTATTTT.

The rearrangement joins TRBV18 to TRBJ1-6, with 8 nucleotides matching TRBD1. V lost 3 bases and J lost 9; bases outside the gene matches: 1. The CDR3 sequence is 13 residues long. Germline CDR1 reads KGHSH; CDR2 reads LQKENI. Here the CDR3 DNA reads TGTGCCAGCTCACCTGACAGGGGTTCACCCCTCCACTTT. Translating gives CASSPDRGSPLHF.

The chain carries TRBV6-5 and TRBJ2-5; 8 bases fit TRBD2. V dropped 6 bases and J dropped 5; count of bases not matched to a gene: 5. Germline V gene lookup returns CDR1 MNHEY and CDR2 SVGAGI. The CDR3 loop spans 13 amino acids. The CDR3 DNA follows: TGTGCCAGCAGCCCGGGAGGGGGGGAGACCCAGTACTTC. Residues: CASSPGGGETQYF.

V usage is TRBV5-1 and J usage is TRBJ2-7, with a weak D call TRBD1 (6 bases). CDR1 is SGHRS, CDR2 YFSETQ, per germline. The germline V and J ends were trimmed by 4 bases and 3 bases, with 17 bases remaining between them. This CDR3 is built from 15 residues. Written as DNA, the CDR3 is TGCGCCAGCAGCCCCAGCGTGAGGGGGATCTACGAGCAGTACTTC. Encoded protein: CASSPSVRGIYEQYF.

The CDR3 is CASRPTGGWTEAFF. The CDR3 region has the DNA TGTGCCAGCAGGCCGACAGGGGGCTGGACTGAAGCTTTCTTT. This sequence joins TRBV6-5 and TRBJ1-1; 10 nucleotides align to TRBD1. Per germline, CDR1 MNHEY and CDR2 SVGAGI. The CDR3 is made up of 14 amino acids. V shed 6 bases, J shed 5 bases, and the junction held 6 bases outside the gene matches.

Here the CDR3 DNA reads TGCGCCAGCACCCCACGACAGGGCGCTGGGGCCAACGTCCTGACTTTC. This sequence encodes CASTPRQGAGANVLTF. This chain uses TRBV5-1 with TRBJ2-6; TRBD1 matches at 7 bases. Germline V CDR1 and CDR2: SGHRS, YFSETQ. This CDR3 is 16 amino acids long. Trimming took 6 bases from V and 2 from J; bases not matched to a gene: 8.

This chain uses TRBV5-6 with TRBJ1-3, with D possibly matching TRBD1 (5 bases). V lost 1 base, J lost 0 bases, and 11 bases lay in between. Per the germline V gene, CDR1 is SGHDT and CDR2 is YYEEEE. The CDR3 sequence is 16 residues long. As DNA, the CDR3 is TGTGCCAGCAGCTTGTGGGGGGTTGACTCTGGAAACACCATATATTTT. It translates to CASSLWGVDSGNTIYF.

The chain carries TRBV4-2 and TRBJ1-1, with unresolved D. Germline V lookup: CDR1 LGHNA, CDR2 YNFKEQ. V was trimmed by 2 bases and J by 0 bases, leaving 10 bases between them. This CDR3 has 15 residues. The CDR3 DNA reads TGTGCCAGCAGCCAAATGTTCGGGATGAACACTGAAGCTTTCTTT. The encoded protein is CASSQMFGMNTEAFF.

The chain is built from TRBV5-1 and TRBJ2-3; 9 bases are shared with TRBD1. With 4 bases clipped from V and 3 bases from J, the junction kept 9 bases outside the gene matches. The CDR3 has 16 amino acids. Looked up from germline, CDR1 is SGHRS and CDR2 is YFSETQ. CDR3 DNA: TGCGCCAGCAGCCTGGCCGGGACAGGGAGGACAGATACGCAGTATTTT. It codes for CASSLAGTGRTDTQYF.

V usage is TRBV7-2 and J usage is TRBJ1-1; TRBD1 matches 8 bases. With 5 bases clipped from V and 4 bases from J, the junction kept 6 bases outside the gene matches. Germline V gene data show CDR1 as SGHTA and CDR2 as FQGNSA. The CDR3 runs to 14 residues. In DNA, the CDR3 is TGTGCCAGCAGCGTCAGGACAGGGCCCACTGAAGCTTTCTTT. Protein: CASSVRTGPTEAFF.

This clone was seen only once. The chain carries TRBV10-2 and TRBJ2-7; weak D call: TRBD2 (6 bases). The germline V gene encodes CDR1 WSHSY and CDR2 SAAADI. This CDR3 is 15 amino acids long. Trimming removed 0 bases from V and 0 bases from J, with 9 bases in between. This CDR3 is CASSESGGNSYEQYF. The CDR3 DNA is TGCGCCAGCAGTGAGTCGGGGGGTAACTCCTACGAGCAGTACTTC.

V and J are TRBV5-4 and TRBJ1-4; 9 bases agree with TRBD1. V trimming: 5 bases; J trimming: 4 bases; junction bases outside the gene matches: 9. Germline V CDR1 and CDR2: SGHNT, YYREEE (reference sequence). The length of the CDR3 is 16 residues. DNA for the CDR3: TGTGCCAGCAGACCGGGGACAGGGCCACTTAATGAAAAACTGTTTTTT. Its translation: CASRPGTGPLNEKLFF.

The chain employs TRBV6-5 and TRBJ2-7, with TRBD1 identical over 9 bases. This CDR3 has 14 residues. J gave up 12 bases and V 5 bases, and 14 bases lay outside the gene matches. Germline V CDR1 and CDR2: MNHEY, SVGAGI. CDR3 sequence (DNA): TGTGCCAGCAGTCGGACTGGGTACAGGGGGCAACGGTACTTC. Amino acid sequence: CASSRTGYRGQRYF.